The 28 T cell receptor beta chains presented below share a single source sample, sequenced in a study of T cells in Graves' hyperthyroidism and ophthalmopathy. TCR beta CDR3 region amplification was performed from RNA transcripts. RT-PCR in the first round (using the HTBI primer set) targeted the TCR CDR3. TCRdb re-analysed the multiplex PCR reads in MiXCR, keeping a single row per CDR3 protein. This table holds more than 450,000 distinct CDR3 sequences, around 20% found once. The source material was blood. Source of these receptors: a man between 35 and 55 years old with Graves' ophthalmopathy.

This sequence joins TRBV2 and TRBJ1-2; D gene ambiguous. CDR1 is SNHLY, CDR2 FYNNEI, per germline. The CDR3 has 13 amino acids. V lost 10 bases to trimming and J lost 6 bases, with 18 bases between them. CDR3 amino acids: CATYQDPRDGYTF. The CDR3 DNA follows: TGTGCCACCTATCAGGATCCGAGGGATGGCTACACCTTC.

The sample holds a few counts of this clonotype. The chain couples TRBV9 to TRBJ1-1; possibly TRBD1 for D (5 bases). Looked up from germline, CDR1 is SGDLS and CDR2 is YYNGEE. The V and J ends lost 3 bases and 4 bases respectively, with 13 bases between them. There are 14 residues in the CDR3. The CDR3 here is CASSEAVGVTEAFF. The CDR3 DNA sequence: TGTGCCAGCAGCGAAGCGGTGGGGGTCACTGAAGCTTTCTTT.

This clonotype was observed at least ten times. The genes are TRBV3-1 and TRBJ2-3; unclear D gene. V gave up 0 bases and J gave up 0 bases, with 13 bases separating them. The CDR3 runs to 17 residues. CDR1 LGHDT and CDR2 YNNKEL come from the germline V gene (reference sequence). The CDR3 DNA follows: TGTGCCAGCAGCCAAGAGGTCGTTGGAAGTAGCACAGATACGCAGTATTTT. It specifies CASSQEVVGSSTDTQYF.

The sample holds many counts of this clonotype. The chain links TRBV5-1 to TRBJ1-1; 7 bases align to TRBD1. The length of the CDR3 is 13 residues. Germline lookup yields CDR1 SGHRS and CDR2 YFSETQ. Losses at the gene ends were 3 bases for V and 2 bases for J; bases not matched to a gene: 1. The CDR3 sequence: CASSYRGNTEAFF. CDR3 DNA sequence: TGCGCCAGCAGCTACAGGGGAAACACTGAAGCTTTCTTT. The full variable domain, rest sourced from reference TRBV5-1 and TRBJ1-1, is KAGVTQTPRYLIKTRGQQVTLSCSPISGHRSVSWYQQTPGQGLQFLFEYFSETQRNKGNFPGRFSGRQFSNSRSEMNVSTLELGDSALYLCASSYRGNTEAFFGQGTRLTVV.

This clonotype showed up many times. The chain uses TRBV27 and TRBJ2-1, with TRBD1 identical over 9 bases. Germline V gene data show CDR1 as MNHEY and CDR2 as SMNVEV (reference sequence). V was clipped by 0 bases and J by 12 bases; unmatched bases: 9. The CDR3 has 15 residues. The CDR3 DNA follows: TGTGCCAGCAGTTTATCGGGGGGAACAGGGGGCTGGCAGTTCTTC. It codes for CASSLSGGTGGWQFF.

The J gene is TRBJ2-1, the V gene TRBV4-2, with TRBD2 matching over 10 bases. V gave up 0 bases and J gave up 9 bases; unmatched junction bases: 8. Germline loops: CDR1 LGHNA, CDR2 YNFKEQ. This CDR3 comprises 16 residues. The CDR3 sequence is CASSQEGSGRASEQFF. DNA for the CDR3: TGTGCCAGCAGCCAAGAAGGCAGCGGGAGGGCCAGTGAGCAGTTCTTC.

At least ten counts were recorded for this clonotype. The CDR3 is CASSGRAAGGLDEQFF. The CDR3 DNA reads as TGTGCCAGCAGCGGGAGGGCGGCGGGAGGTCTGGATGAGCAGTTCTTC. The gene calls are TRBV11-1 and TRBJ2-1; 8 bases are a match to TRBD2. The CDR3 runs 16 residues. Germline CDR1 reads SGHAT; CDR2 reads FQDESV (reference sequence). The trim removed 5 bases at V and 8 bases at J, leaving 14 bases unmatched.

This chain links TRBV5-1 with TRBJ1-4; weak D call: TRBD1 (5 bases). Germline V CDR1 and CDR2: SGHRS, YFSETQ. Trimming pared 1 base from V and 5 bases from J, leaving 12 bases between. This CDR3 has 15 residues. The CDR3 bases are TGCGCCAGCAGCTTGATCGGGACCGAGAATGAAAAACTGTTTTTT. It encodes CASSLIGTENEKLFF. Supplemented by reference TRBV5-1 and TRBJ1-4, the full variable domain reads KAGVTQTPRYLIKTRGQQVTLSCSPISGHRSVSWYQQTPGQGLQFLFEYFSETQRNKGNFPGRFSGRQFSNSRSEMNVSTLELGDSALYLCASSLIGTENEKLFFGSGTQLSVL.

This clonotype was seen many times. The CDR3 sequence is CASSVEYNEQFF. The DNA of the CDR3 is TGTGCCAGCAGCGTAGAGTACAATGAGCAGTTCTTC. The chain recombines TRBV9 with TRBJ2-1, with unresolved D. CDR1 SGDLS and CDR2 YYNGEE come from the germline V gene. The CDR3 is made up of 12 amino acids. The germline V and J ends were trimmed by 0 bases and 4 bases, with 2 bases remaining between them.

This chain joins TRBV20-1 and TRBJ2-7, with 7 bases fitting TRBD2. CDR1 is DFQATT, CDR2 SNEGSKA, per germline (reference sequence). The CDR3 contains 18 residues. The trim removed 4 bases at V and 1 base at J, leaving 19 bases unmatched. As DNA, the CDR3 is TGCAGTGCTAACGATGGGATGTTACATAGCGGGCTTTCCTACGAGCAGTACTTC. Translating it yields CSANDGMLHSGLSYEQYF.

The chain is built from TRBV28 and TRBJ1-3; 10 positions match TRBD1. The V gene's germline CDR1 is MDHEN and CDR2 SYDVKM. V lost 7 bases, J lost 1 base, and 7 bases stayed unmatched. The CDR3 totals 16 residues. CDR3 sequence (DNA): TGTGCCAGCATCCCACCGGGACAGGGGTCTGGAAACACCATATATTTT. Its translation is CASIPPGQGSGNTIYF.

For this clonotype: It may be a read error: a sequence one base away is much more abundant. The chain has TRBV12-3 or TRBV12-4 and TRBJ2-7, with 11 bases that match TRBD2. CDR3 size: 16 residues. CDR3 DNA sequence: TGTGCCGGCAGTTTATTGGGACTAGCGGTCTCCTACGAGCAGTACTTC. It is translated as CAGSLLGLAVSYEQYF.

In this sample, this clonotype turned up a few times. J is TRBJ2-7 and V is TRBV3-1; TRBD2 agrees at 10 bases. Unmatched junction bases numbered 13, after V lost 8 bases and J lost 0 bases. CDR1 is LGHDT and CDR2 is YNNKEL in the germline V gene (reference sequence). This CDR3 contains 17 residues. The CDR3 spells CASSLFGLAASSYEQYF. CDR3 in DNA: TGTGCCAGCTCACTTTTCGGACTAGCGGCAAGCTCCTACGAGCAGTACTTC.

This clonotype was recorded a few times. J is TRBJ2-1 and V is TRBV7-3; 14 bases are a match to TRBD2. J gave up 9 bases and V 5 bases, and 0 bases lay outside the gene matches. This CDR3 spans 13 amino acids. The germline V gene has CDR1 SGHTA and CDR2 FQGTGA. The DNA for the CDR3 is TGTGCCAGCAGCGGGACTAGCGGGAGTGAGCAGTTCTTC. Translation: CASSGTSGSEQFF. Supplemented by reference TRBV7-3 and TRBJ2-1, the full variable domain reads GAGVSQTPSNKVTEKGKYVELRCDPISGHTALYWYRQSLGQGPEFLIYFQGTGAADDSGLPNDRFFAVRPEGSVSTLKIQRTERGDSAVYLCASSGTSGSEQFFGPGTRLTVL.

The gene calls are TRBV12-3 or TRBV12-4 and TRBJ1-2, with D tentatively TRBD1 (6 bases). There are 12 residues in the CDR3. V lost 3 bases and J lost 10, with 12 bases in between. The CDR3 sequence is CASSFGGSDYTF. The CDR3, as DNA: TGTGCCAGCAGTTTCGGGGGCTCCGACTACACCTTC.

This clonotype was seen a single time. The chain joins TRBV30 to TRBJ1-1; D is perhaps TRBD1 (6 bases). Germline V lookup: CDR1 GTSNPN, CDR2 SVGIG (reference sequence). V lost 3 bases to trimming and J lost 2 bases, with 10 bases between them. The CDR3 contains 13 residues. CDR3 nucleotides: TGTGCCTGGAGCGACAGGCTCAACACTGAAGCTTTCTTT. It codes for CAWSDRLNTEAFF.

This clonotype came up many times. The V and J genes are TRBV28 and TRBJ2-7; TRBD1 or TRBD2 may be the D gene (5 bases each). The length of the CDR3 is 15 residues. In germline, CDR1 is MDHEN, CDR2 SYDVKM. The V and J ends lost 5 bases and 2 bases respectively, with 16 bases between them. This CDR3 is CASSPIGAATYEQYF. DNA of the CDR3: TGTGCCAGCAGTCCCATCGGGGCAGCCACCTACGAGCAGTACTTC.

Only a few counts were recorded for this clonotype. CDR3: CASSPLFHYEQYF. In nucleotides, the CDR3 is TGTGCCAGCAGCCCACTATTCCACTACGAGCAGTACTTC. The rearrangement joins TRBV7-8 to TRBJ2-7; D unclear. Trimming removed 5 bases from V and 3 bases from J, with 11 bases in between. The CDR3 covers 13 residues. Germline lookup yields CDR1 SGHVS and CDR2 FQNEAQ.

The chain joins TRBV15 to TRBJ2-5; 8 bases line up with TRBD2. The CDR3 covers 14 residues. With 5 bases clipped from V and 4 bases from J, the junction kept 6 bases outside the gene matches. CDR1 is LNHNV, CDR2 YYDKDF, per germline (reference sequence). The CDR3 loop reads CATSLSGGRETQYF. The CDR3 DNA reads TGTGCCACCAGCCTCTCGGGAGGGAGAGAGACCCAGTACTTC.

This clonotype appeared a single time. The chain couples TRBV7-2 to TRBJ2-7; 7 bases are a match to TRBD1. Germline CDR1 is SGHTA and CDR2 is FQGNSA. The CDR3 is 14 amino acids. With 2 bases clipped from V and 2 bases from J, the junction kept 3 bases outside the gene matches. CDR3 region: CASSLMGQPYEQYF. The CDR3 DNA reads as TGTGCCAGCAGCTTAATGGGACAGCCCTACGAGCAGTACTTC.

CDR3 sequence (DNA): TGTGCCACTACTACAGGGGGGCGATCACCCCTCCACTTT. Translation gives CATTTGGRSPLHF. This chain connects TRBV10-3 to TRBJ1-6, with 8 nucleotides matching TRBD1. The trim removed 10 bases at V and 10 bases at J, leaving 9 bases unmatched. The germline V gene has CDR1 ENHRY and CDR2 SYGVKD. The CDR3 sequence is 13 residues long.

The genes are TRBV5-4 and TRBJ2-5; the D is unclear. The germline gives CDR1 SGHNT, CDR2 YYREEE (reference sequence). This CDR3 has 13 residues. Trimming stripped 6 bases from V and 2 bases from J, with 11 bases between. CDR3 bases: TGTGCCAGCACCTCGGCCGGACAAGAGACCCAGTACTTC. It specifies CASTSAGQETQYF.

The rearrangement joins TRBV19 to TRBJ2-7, with TRBD1 matching 10 bases. Trimming at V came to 6 bases and at J to 4 bases, leaving 6 bases not matched to a gene. This CDR3 is built from 14 residues. CDR1 and CDR2 (germline): LNHDA, SQIVND (reference sequence). CDR3 nucleotides: TGTGCCAGTAGAAAGACAGGGGGCGAGTACGAGCAGTACTTC. Translated, it gives CASRKTGGEYEQYF.

The rearrangement links TRBV4-1 to TRBJ2-7, with 8 bases matching TRBD2. V lost 2 bases and J lost 0; bases outside the gene matches: 12. There are 18 residues in the CDR3. Per the germline V gene, CDR1 is MGHRA and CDR2 is YSYEKL. The CDR3 loop reads CASSQPTRGRGDSYEQYF. In nucleotides, the CDR3 is TGCGCCAGCAGCCAACCCACCCGGGGGCGGGGGGACTCCTACGAGCAGTACTTC.

This clonotype has ten or more counts. The gene calls are TRBV20-1 and TRBJ2-5; no clear D. This CDR3 has 13 amino acids. Trimming cost V 5 bases and J 3 bases, with 13 bases left between them. Looked up from germline, CDR1 is DFQATT and CDR2 is SNEGSKA (reference sequence). The CDR3 DNA reads TGCAGTGCTCGCCACCTAGGCAAAGAGACCCAGTACTTC. Translated, it gives CSARHLGKETQYF.

This clonotype has more than one count but fewer than ten. The V gene is TRBV5-1, the J gene TRBJ1-1; TRBD1 matches 8 bases. Losses at the gene ends were 4 bases for V and 2 bases for J; bases not matched to a gene: 7. Looked up from germline, CDR1 is SGHRS and CDR2 is YFSETQ. CDR3 length: 15 residues. The CDR3 nucleotides are TGCGCCAGCAGCCCCTCGGGACAGGAAAACACTGAAGCTTTCTTT. Protein: CASSPSGQENTEAFF. Together with reference TRBV5-1 and TRBJ1-1, the CDR3 gives the full variable domain: KAGVTQTPRYLIKTRGQQVTLSCSPISGHRSVSWYQQTPGQGLQFLFEYFSETQRNKGNFPGRFSGRQFSNSRSEMNVSTLELGDSALYLCASSPSGQENTEAFFGQGTRLTVV.

There are a few counts of this clonotype. The chain joins TRBV5-1 to TRBJ1-1; D is perhaps TRBD1 (5 bases). V was trimmed by 3 bases and J by 3 bases, leaving 15 bases between them. The V gene's germline CDR1 is SGHRS and CDR2 YFSETQ. This CDR3 has 15 amino acids. DNA for the CDR3: TGCGCCAGCAGCTCCCTTTTAAGGGGAGACACTGAAGCTTTCTTT. As protein: CASSSLLRGDTEAFF.

The chain couples TRBV12-5 to TRBJ1-1; 8 bases fit TRBD1. The CDR3 extends over 13 amino acids. Germline V CDR1 and CDR2: LGHNT, FRNRAP. J gave up 3 bases and V 6 bases, and 3 bases lay outside the gene matches. CDR3 bases: TGTGCTAGTGGCAACAGGGGGGACACTGAAGCTTTCTTT. Its protein product is CASGNRGDTEAFF.